A single sample is the source of the 13 T cell receptor beta chains below, sequenced in a study of cytomegalovirus exposure and HLA in healthy donors. PCR primers comprised 60 Vbeta and 13 Jbeta primers. TCRdb keeps only in-frame clones here, not all; method: immunoSEQ multiplex PCR. The table includes some 150,000 clones, roughly 80% detected once. The specimen sequenced was PBMCs. These receptors came from a young woman in good health and CMV-seropositive.

DNA of the CDR3: TGCAGCGTATCAGACGGGGGACTAAATGAGCAGTTCTTC. This sequence encodes CSVSDGGLNEQFF. The genes are TRBV29-1 and TRBJ2-1, with TRBD2 matching 7 bases. This CDR3 has 13 residues. Germline CDR1 is SQVTM and CDR2 is ANQGSEA. With V trimmed by 6 bases and J by 7 bases, 9 bases remained unmatched.

This clone has only a few counts. This chain links TRBV7-3 with TRBJ2-2; 7 bases line up with TRBD1. CDR1 and CDR2 from the germline V gene are SGHTA and FQGTGA. Unmatched junction bases numbered 9, after V lost 8 bases and J lost 0 bases. CDR3 length equals 16 residues. The CDR3 loop reads CASGRDSTSNTGELFF. Written as DNA, the CDR3 is TGTGCCAGCGGCCGGGACAGCACCTCGAACACCGGGGAGCTGTTTTTT.

This clone was seen only a few times. This CDR3 reads CASTLPHSYEQYF. CDR3 nucleotides: TGTGCCAGCACCCTACCTCATAGCTACGAGCAGTACTTC. V is TRBV28 and J is TRBJ2-7; no definite D call. Trimming shortened V by 7 bases and J by 3 bases, and 13 bases separated the two germline ends. Germline CDR1 MDHEN, CDR2 SYDVKM. The CDR3 has 13 amino acids.

This chain joins TRBV18 and TRBJ1-5, with D maybe TRBD1 (6 bases). Germline values: CDR1 KGHSH, CDR2 LQKENI. Trimming removed 0 bases from V and 2 bases from J, with 11 bases in between. CDR3 length equals 16 residues. The CDR3 coding sequence is TGTGCCAGCTCACCACCGACAAACAGGGGCAATCAGCCCCAGCATTTT. This encodes CASSPPTNRGNQPQHF.

The chain couples TRBV5-1 to TRBJ1-1; no clear D. The CDR3 loop spans 13 amino acids. Between the trimmed V and J ends, which lost 0 bases and 5 bases, there was a span of 8 bases. Germline V gene data show CDR1 as SGHRS and CDR2 as YFSETQ. The CDR3 DNA reads as TGCGCCAGCAGCTTGGTCTTGCGGACTGAAGCTTTCTTT. Its translation: CASSLVLRTEAFF.

The J gene is TRBJ1-1, the V gene TRBV20-1; D is undetermined. In germline, CDR1 is DFQATT, CDR2 SNEGSKA (reference sequence). V was cut by 2 bases and J by 6 bases, with 7 bases left in between. CDR3 length: 11 residues. CDR3 protein: CSARSGAEAFF. In DNA form, the CDR3 reads TGCAGTGCTAGATCCGGGGCTGAAGCTTTCTTT.

CDR3 coding DNA: TGTGCCAGCGGGACAGTTGGAAACACCATATATTTT. It translates to CASGTVGNTIYF. The chain recombines TRBV6-6 with TRBJ1-3; 7 positions agree with TRBD1. Unmatched junction bases numbered 1, after V lost 8 bases and J lost 3 bases. Germline lookup yields CDR1 MNHNY and CDR2 SVGAGI (reference sequence). CDR3 length: 12 amino acids.

This clone appeared a few times. V and J are TRBV6-4 and TRBJ2-3; 8 bases fit TRBD2. The germline V gene encodes CDR1 MRHNA and CDR2 SNTAGT. The V and J ends lost 4 bases and 0 bases, in that order; junction bases with no gene match: 6. This CDR3 spans 16 amino acids. The CDR3 DNA sequence: TGTGCCAGCAGTGTAACTAGCGGCGATAGCACAGATACGCAGTATTTT. It translates to CASSVTSGDSTDTQYF.

This clone has more than one count but fewer than ten. This chain joins TRBV4-1 and TRBJ1-1; D possibly corresponds to TRBD1 (5 bases). CDR1 is MGHRA, CDR2 YSYEKL, per germline. The CDR3 length is 16 residues. Trimming removed 4 bases from V and 1 base from J, with 16 bases in between. The CDR3 DNA is TGCGCCAGCAGCCCTGGGAGGGCAAGGGGGAACACTGAAGCTTTCTTT. Encoded protein: CASSPGRARGNTEAFF.

The chain combines TRBV2 with TRBJ2-1; possible D gene TRBD1, 5 bases. Germline loops: CDR1 SNHLY, CDR2 FYNNEI. The V end lost 5 bases, the J end lost 9 bases, and 8 bases lay between the germline ends. The CDR3 has 11 amino acids. CDR3 bases: TGTGCCAGCAGTTACGACAGTGAGCAGTTCTTC. Its protein product is CASSYDSEQFF.

The V call is TRBV2, the J call TRBJ2-7; 7 bases match TRBD1. The CDR3 covers 15 residues. V gave up 6 bases and J gave up 2 bases; unmatched junction bases: 10. Germline V CDR1 and CDR2: SNHLY, FYNNEI. In DNA form, the CDR3 reads TGTGCCAGCAGGACCTCGACAGGGATCGCCTACGAGCAGTACTTC. It is translated as CASRTSTGIAYEQYF.

This clone has only a few counts. The chain recombines TRBV27 with TRBJ2-2; no reliable D call. This CDR3 region has 13 residues. The germline V and J ends were trimmed by 6 bases and 0 bases, with 5 bases remaining between them. Germline V gene sequence: CDR1 MNHEY, CDR2 SMNVEV (reference sequence). The CDR3 loop is CASRSSNTGELFF. The CDR3 DNA sequence: TGTGCCAGCAGGTCCTCGAACACCGGGGAGCTGTTTTTT.

This clone was detected only a few times. The chain employs TRBV11-2 and TRBJ1-5, with a weak D call TRBD1 (5 bases). Between the trimmed V and J ends, which lost 3 bases and 6 bases, there was a span of 6 bases. The CDR3 sequence is 12 residues long. Germline V gene lookup returns CDR1 SGHAT and CDR2 FQNNGV. The CDR3 region has the DNA TGTGCCAGCAGCTTCGGGGGTCAGCCCCAGCATTTT. Translated: CASSFGGQPQHF. The whole variable domain, filled in from reference TRBV11-2 and TRBJ1-5, reads EAGVAQSPRYKIIEKRQSVAFWCNPISGHATLYWYQQILGQGPKLLIQFQNNGVVDDSQLPKDRFSAERLKGVDSTLKIQPAKLEDSAVYLCASSFGGQPQHFGDGTRLSIL.